This TCR beta chain originates from a study of T cells in pancreatic ductal adenocarcinoma. Germline assignment: CDR1 SGHNT and CDR2 YYREEE (reference sequence). With 3 bases removed from V and 8 bases from J, the gap between germline ends came to 15 bases. This CDR3 contains 14 residues. Generated by immunoSEQ multiplex PCR, the TCRdb table keeps only in-frame clones and is missing some. The sample lists about 98,000 clones; around 96% were seen once. Regarding the study as a whole: Mean clonality was about 0.11 in tumors and roughly 0.072 in blood, not significantly different. This surgical cohort overrepresents the minority presenting with early-stage disease. Enrichment of CD45RO+ effector over naive T cells in tumors may bias clonality. Blood had more productive templates and roughly 8-fold more unique clonotypes than tumor.

No neoadjuvant therapy was given to the selected pancreatic ductal adenocarcinoma patients before their surgery. Regarding this clone: What it binds is not known.

The sample taken for sequencing was PBMCs. The rearrangement joins TRBV5-4 to TRBJ2-4; D might be TRBD2 (6 bases). The receptor comes from a human donor with pancreatic ductal adenocarcinoma. This CDR3 reads CASSSRSGEDIQYF. The CDR3 bases are TGTGCCAGCAGCTCCAGATCGGGGGAGGACATTCAGTACTTC.